This TCR beta chain was found in a study of beta chain features in type 1 diabetes. Comment on this clone: Antigen unknown.

Expressed TCRB transcripts were sequenced because the entire RNA isolate underwent reverse transcription. TCRdb's table, derived via immunoSEQ multiplex PCR, lists solely in-frame clones and lacks some. This repertoire shows 250,000 to 350,000 clones, more than 9.5% found once; its top ten account for under 0.02%. Trimming shortened V by 1 base and J by 3 bases, and 13 bases separated the two germline ends. This CDR3 is 15 amino acids long. Germline values: CDR1 MNHEY, CDR2 SMNVEV (reference sequence). Every sorted population was more than 98% pure. Study-level findings and limits: Sequencing of cDNA might inflate the share of cells that strongly express TCR.

The sample consisted of naive CD4+ T cells from blood. The receptor was derived from a woman aged 25 to 39 in good health. The chain uses TRBV27 and TRBJ2-7; tentative D call: TRBD2 (5 bases). The CDR3 sequence is CASSLYPQGSYEQYF. For the CDR3, the DNA is TGTGCCAGCAGTTTATACCCCCAAGGGAGCTACGAGCAGTACTTC.